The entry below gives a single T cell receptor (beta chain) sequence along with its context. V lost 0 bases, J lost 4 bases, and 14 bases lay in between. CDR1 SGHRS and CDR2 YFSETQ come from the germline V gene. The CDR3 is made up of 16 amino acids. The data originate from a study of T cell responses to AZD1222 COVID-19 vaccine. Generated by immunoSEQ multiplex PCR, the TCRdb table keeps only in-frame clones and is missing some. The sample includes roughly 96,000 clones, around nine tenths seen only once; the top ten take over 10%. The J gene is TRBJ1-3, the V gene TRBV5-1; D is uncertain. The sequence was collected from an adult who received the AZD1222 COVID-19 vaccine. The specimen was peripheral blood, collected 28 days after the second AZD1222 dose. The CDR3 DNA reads TGCGCCAGCAGCTTGGAACCCCCGGGGTCGGGAAACACCATATATTTT. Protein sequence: CASSLEPPGSGNTIYF.